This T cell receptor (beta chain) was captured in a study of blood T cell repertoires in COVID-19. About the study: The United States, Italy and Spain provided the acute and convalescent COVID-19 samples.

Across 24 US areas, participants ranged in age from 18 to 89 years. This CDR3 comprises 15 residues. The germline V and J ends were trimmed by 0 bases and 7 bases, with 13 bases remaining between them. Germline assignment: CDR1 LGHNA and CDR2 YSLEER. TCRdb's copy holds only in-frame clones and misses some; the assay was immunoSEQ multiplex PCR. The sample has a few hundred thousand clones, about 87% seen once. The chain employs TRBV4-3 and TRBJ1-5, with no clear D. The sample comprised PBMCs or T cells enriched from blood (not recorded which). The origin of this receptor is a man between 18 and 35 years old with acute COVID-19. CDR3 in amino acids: CASSQDLAGPQPQHF. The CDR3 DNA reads TGCGCCAGCAGCCAAGATTTGGCAGGCCCCCAGCCCCAGCATTTT.